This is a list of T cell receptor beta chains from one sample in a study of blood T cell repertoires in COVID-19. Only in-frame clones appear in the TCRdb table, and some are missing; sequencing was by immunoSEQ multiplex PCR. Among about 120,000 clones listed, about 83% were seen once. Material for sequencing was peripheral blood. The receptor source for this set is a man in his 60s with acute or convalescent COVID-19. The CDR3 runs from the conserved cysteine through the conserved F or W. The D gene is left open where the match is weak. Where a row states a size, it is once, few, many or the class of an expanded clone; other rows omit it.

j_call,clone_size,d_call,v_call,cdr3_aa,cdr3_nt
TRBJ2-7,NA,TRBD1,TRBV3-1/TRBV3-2,CASSQDRQGPGYEQYF,TGTGCCAGCAGCCAAGATCGACAGGGGCCTGGCTACGAGCAGTACTTC
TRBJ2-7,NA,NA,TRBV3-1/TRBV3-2,CASSQDGGKRTYEQYF,TGTGCCAGCAGCCAAGATGGTGGAAAGCGCACCTACGAGCAGTACTTC
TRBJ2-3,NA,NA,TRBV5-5,CASSTRGRVHTDTQYF,TGTGCCAGCAGCACAAGGGGGAGAGTACACACAGATACGCAGTATTTT
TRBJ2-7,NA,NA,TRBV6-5,CASSTGRDRDEQYF,TGTGCCAGCAGCACGGGGCGGGATCGGGACGAGCAGTACTTC
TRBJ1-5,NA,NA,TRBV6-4,CASSDSKRESQPQHF,TGTGCCAGCAGTGACTCGAAGCGGGAGAGCCAGCCCCAGCATTTT
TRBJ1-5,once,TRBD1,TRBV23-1,CASSRPGTGSNQPQHF,TGCGCCAGCAGTCGTCCCGGGACAGGGAGCAATCAGCCCCAGCATTTT
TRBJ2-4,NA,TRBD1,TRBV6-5,CASGPDNRDRDSQYF,TGTGCCAGCGGACCCGATAACCGGGACAGGGATTCTCAGTACTTC
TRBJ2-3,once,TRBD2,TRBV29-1,CSVGLAGVGDTQYF,TGCAGCGTGGGACTAGCGGGAGTTGGAGATACGCAGTATTTT
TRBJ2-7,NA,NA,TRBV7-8,CASSLGASWSYEQYF,TGTGCCAGCAGCTTAGGGGCTAGCTGGTCCTACGAGCAGTACTTC
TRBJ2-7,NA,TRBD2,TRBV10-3,CAISPGLAAYEQYF,TGTGCCATCAGTCCTGGACTAGCTGCCTACGAGCAGTACTTC
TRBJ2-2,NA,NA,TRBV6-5,CASSPRGGRKQFF,TGTGCCAGCAGCCCGAGGGGGGGGCGGAAGCAGTTTTTT
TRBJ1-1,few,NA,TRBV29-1,CTLGGATEAFF,TGCACCCTAGGGGGGGCGACTGAAGCTTTCTTT
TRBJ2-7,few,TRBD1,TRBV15,CATGVDRASEQYF,TGTGCCACCGGCGTCGACAGGGCGTCCGAGCAGTACTTC
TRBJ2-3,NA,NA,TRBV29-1,CSVEEGGADTQYF,TGCAGCGTTGAAGAAGGAGGAGCAGATACGCAGTATTTT
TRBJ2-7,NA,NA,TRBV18,CASSPPPGGRYEQYF,TGTGCCAGCTCACCACCCCCGGGGGGCAGATACGAGCAGTACTTC
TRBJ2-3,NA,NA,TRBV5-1,CASSLSGATTDTQYF,TGCGCCAGCAGCTTGTCAGGTGCAACCACAGATACGCAGTATTTT
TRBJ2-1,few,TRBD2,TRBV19,CASTMRVAGGEQFF,TGTGCCAGTACCATGAGGGTAGCGGGAGGTGAGCAGTTCTTC
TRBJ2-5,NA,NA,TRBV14,CASSSQGSETQYF,TGTGCCAGCAGCTCCCAGGGGTCGGAGACCCAGTACTTC
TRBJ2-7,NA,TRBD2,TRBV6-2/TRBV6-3,CASSRLAGERSYEQYF,TGTGCCAGCAGCCGACTAGCGGGAGAACGGTCCTACGAGCAGTACTTC
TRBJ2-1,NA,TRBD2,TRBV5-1,CASTREGPGLGEQFF,TGCGCCAGCACCCGGGAGGGGCCTGGGCTCGGTGAGCAGTTCTTC
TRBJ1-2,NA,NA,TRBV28,CASSLDGAGRGYTF,TGTGCCAGCAGTTTAGACGGAGCCGGGAGAGGCTACACCTTC
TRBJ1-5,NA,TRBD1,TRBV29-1,CSAQTGGDQPQHF,TGCAGCGCTCAGACAGGGGGCGATCAGCCCCAGCATTTT
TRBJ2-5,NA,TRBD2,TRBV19,CASSMRLASQETQYF,TGTGCCAGTAGTATGAGACTAGCGAGTCAAGAGACCCAGTACTTC
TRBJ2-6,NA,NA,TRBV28,CASNIGANVLTF,TGTGCCAGCAACATAGGGGCCAACGTCCTGACTTTC
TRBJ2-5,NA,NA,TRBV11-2,CASSLEYGQETQYF,TGTGCCAGCAGCTTAGAGTACGGTCAAGAGACCCAGTACTTC
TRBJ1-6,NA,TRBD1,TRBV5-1,CASSLGQGGGSYNSPLHF,TGCGCCAGCAGCTTAGGACAGGGAGGAGGCTCCTATAATTCACCCCTCCACTTT
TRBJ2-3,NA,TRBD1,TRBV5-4,CASRGQGSDTQYF,TGTGCCAGCAGAGGACAGGGGTCCGATACGCAGTATTTT
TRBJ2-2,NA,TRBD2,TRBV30,CACSGGGELFF,TGTGCCTGTTCGGGGGGCGGGGAGCTGTTTTTT
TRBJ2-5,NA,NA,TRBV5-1,CASSPGGTAQGTQYF,TGCGCCAGCAGCCCGGGAGGGACAGCCCAGGGGACCCAGTACTTC
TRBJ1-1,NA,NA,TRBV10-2,CASSEVDGGTEAFF,TGCGCCAGCAGTGAAGTGGATGGCGGTACTGAAGCTTTCTTT
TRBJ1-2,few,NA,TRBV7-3,CASSPEAELSYTF,TGTGCCAGCAGCCCCGAGGCAGAGTTAAGTTACACCTTC
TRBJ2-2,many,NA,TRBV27,CASRQNTGELFF,TGTGCCAGCAGACAGAACACCGGGGAGCTGTTTTTT
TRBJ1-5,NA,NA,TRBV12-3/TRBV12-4,CASSFGENQPQHF,TGTGCCAGCAGTTTTGGAGAAAATCAGCCCCAGCATTTT
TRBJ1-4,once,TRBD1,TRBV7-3,CASSVPGQIPTNEKLFF,TGTGCCAGCAGCGTACCGGGACAGATCCCGACAAATGAAAAACTGTTTTTT
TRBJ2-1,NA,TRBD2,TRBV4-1,CASSQDGTSGANSYNEQFF,TGCGCCAGCAGCCAAGACGGGACTAGCGGGGCGAACTCCTACAATGAGCAGTTCTTC
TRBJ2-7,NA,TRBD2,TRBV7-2,CASSSGLVPYEQYF,TGTGCCAGCAGCTCGGGACTAGTTCCTTACGAGCAGTACTTC
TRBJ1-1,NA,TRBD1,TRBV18,CASSPPAGGETEAFF,TGTGCCAGCTCACCACCGGCAGGGGGCGAAACTGAAGCTTTCTTT
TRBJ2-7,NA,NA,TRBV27,CASSPIAEAVYEQYF,TGTGCCAGCAGTCCCATAGCGGAGGCAGTGTACGAGCAGTACTTC
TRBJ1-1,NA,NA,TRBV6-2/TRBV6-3,CASSYSTGRANTEAFF,TGTGCCAGCAGTTACTCCACAGGGAGAGCCAACACTGAAGCTTTCTTT
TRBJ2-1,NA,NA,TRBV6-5,CASSYRAYNEQFF,TGTGCCAGCAGTTACCGGGCCTACAATGAGCAGTTCTTC
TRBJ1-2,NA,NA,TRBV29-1,CSVEDSYYGYTF,TGCAGCGTTGAGGACAGCTACTATGGCTACACCTTC
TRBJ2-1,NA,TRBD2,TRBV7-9,CASSLASGYNEQFF,TGTGCCAGCAGCTTGGCTAGCGGGTACAATGAGCAGTTCTTC
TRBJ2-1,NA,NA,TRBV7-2,CASSPNQGRDEQFF,TGTGCCAGCAGCCCGAACCAGGGGAGGGATGAGCAGTTCTTC
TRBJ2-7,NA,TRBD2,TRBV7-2,CASSLIRGTSNEQYF,TGTGCCAGCAGCTTAATCCGCGGGACTAGCAACGAGCAGTACTTC
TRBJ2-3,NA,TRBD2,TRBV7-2,CASSFVPGGFRSTDTQYF,TGTGCCAGCAGCTTCGTACCCGGGGGGTTTCGGAGCACAGATACGCAGTATTTT
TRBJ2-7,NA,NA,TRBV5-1,CASSLEPAPYEQYF,TGCGCCAGCAGCTTGGAGCCTGCTCCCTACGAGCAGTACTTC
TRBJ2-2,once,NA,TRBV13,CASSFTNTGELFF,TGTGCCAGCAGCTTCACGAACACCGGGGAGCTGTTTTTT
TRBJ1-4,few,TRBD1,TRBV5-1,CASSPGQGSNEKLFF,TGCGCCAGCAGCCCGGGACAGGGATCTAATGAAAAACTGTTTTTT
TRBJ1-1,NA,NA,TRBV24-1,CATSTPREGAFF,TGTGCCACCAGTACTCCCAGGGAAGGGGCTTTCTTT
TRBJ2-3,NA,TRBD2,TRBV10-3,CAIMGLAGGDTQYF,TGTGCCATCATGGGACTAGCGGGAGGGGATACGCAGTATTTT
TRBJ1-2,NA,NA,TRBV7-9,CASSDTDTGNYGYTF,TGTGCCAGCAGCGACACAGATACAGGGAACTATGGCTACACCTTC
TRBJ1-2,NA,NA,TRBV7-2,CASSPTAAYGYTF,TGTGCCAGCAGCCCAACCGCGGCTTATGGCTACACCTTC
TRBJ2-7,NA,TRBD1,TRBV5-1,CASSSRTGSSYEQYF,TGCGCCAGCAGCTCCCGGACAGGGAGCTCCTACGAGCAGTACTTC
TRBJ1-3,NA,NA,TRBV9,CASSVDPATGNTIYF,TGTGCCAGCAGCGTCGACCCAGCGACTGGAAACACCATATATTTT
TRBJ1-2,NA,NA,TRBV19,CASSAYRNFYGYTF,TGTGCCAGTAGCGCTTACAGGAACTTCTATGGCTACACCTTC
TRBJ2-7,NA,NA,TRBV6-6,CASSQRGYEQYF,TGTGCCAGCTCCCAAAGGGGATACGAGCAGTACTTC
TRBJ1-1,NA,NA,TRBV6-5,CASRPGGPNTEAFF,TGTGCCAGCAGGCCTGGGGGCCCTAACACTGAAGCTTTCTTT
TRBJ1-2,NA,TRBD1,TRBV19,CASTRDSNYGYTF,TGTGCCAGTACTCGGGACAGTAACTATGGCTACACCTTC
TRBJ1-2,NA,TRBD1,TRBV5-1,CASSLGLGGADYGYTF,TGCGCCAGCAGCTTGGGACTAGGGGGCGCAGACTATGGCTACACCTTC
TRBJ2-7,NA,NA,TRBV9,CASSVEQSSYEQYF,TGTGCCAGCAGCGTAGAACAGAGCTCCTACGAGCAGTACTTC